This T cell receptor beta chain was retrieved from a study of response to subunit inactivated influenza vaccine. This clonotype turned up a few times. A single record per CDR3 protein comes from TCRdb applying MiXCR to the RT-PCR reads. The data contain 150,000 to 200,000 distinct CDR3 sequences, roughly 12% of them singletons. The J segment lost 9 bases and the V segment lost 1 base, leaving 3 bases of the junction unmatched. The germline V gene has CDR1 SGHVS and CDR2 FQNEAQ. The CDR3 is made up of 13 amino acids. This sample also appeared in a second study, on T cells expressing NK-cell markers. Per that study: UMIs accompanied the 5'RACE template switching by which TCR beta cDNA was made. HCMV seropositivity marked seven of the eight sequenced donors; one was seronegative. One observes that, in several donors, these clonotypes were also the leading ones within the CD3+CD56-NKG2C+ fraction.

This sequence was found in a man aged 45-60 years who received an inactivated influenza vaccine. Sample: CD8+ T cells sorted from PBMCs, taken 12 days after vaccination. The chain joins TRBV7-8 to TRBJ2-1, with 7 bases aligning to TRBD2. The CDR3 loop is CASSLGLAREQFF. The CDR3 bases are TGTGCCAGCAGCTTAGGACTAGCTCGTGAGCAGTTCTTC.